Sequencing of this T cell receptor (beta chain) was carried out in a study of PD-1 blockade in mismatch repair-deficient tumors. Study-wide context: Enrolled about 2012-2016, patients had progressing, pretreated mismatch repair-deficient cancers of around twelve types. General study findings and limits: Tumor-resident clones, often absent from pretreatment blood, expanded after pembrolizumab and then contracted.

As to this clone: The antigen is not known.

The CDR3 is made up of 15 amino acids. V shed 4 bases, J shed 1 base, and the junction held 6 bases outside the gene matches. Germline V CDR1 and CDR2: SQVTM, ANQGSEA. Measured with immunoSEQ multiplex PCR; TCRdb has only the in-frame clones, and not every one. The repertoire holds 60,000 to 70,000 clones, with about 91% as singletons. PCR or immunohistochemistry showed mismatch repair deficiency in every enrolled patient. The sequence came from an adult with mismatch repair-deficient cancer. The V and J genes are TRBV29-1 and TRBJ2-7; the match to TRBD2 covers 11 bases. The material was peripheral blood, obtained 52 weeks after starting pembrolizumab. The CDR3 loop reads CSVGGLAGGSYEQYF. Here the CDR3 DNA reads TGCAGCGTTGGGGGGTTAGCGGGAGGGTCCTACGAGCAGTACTTC.